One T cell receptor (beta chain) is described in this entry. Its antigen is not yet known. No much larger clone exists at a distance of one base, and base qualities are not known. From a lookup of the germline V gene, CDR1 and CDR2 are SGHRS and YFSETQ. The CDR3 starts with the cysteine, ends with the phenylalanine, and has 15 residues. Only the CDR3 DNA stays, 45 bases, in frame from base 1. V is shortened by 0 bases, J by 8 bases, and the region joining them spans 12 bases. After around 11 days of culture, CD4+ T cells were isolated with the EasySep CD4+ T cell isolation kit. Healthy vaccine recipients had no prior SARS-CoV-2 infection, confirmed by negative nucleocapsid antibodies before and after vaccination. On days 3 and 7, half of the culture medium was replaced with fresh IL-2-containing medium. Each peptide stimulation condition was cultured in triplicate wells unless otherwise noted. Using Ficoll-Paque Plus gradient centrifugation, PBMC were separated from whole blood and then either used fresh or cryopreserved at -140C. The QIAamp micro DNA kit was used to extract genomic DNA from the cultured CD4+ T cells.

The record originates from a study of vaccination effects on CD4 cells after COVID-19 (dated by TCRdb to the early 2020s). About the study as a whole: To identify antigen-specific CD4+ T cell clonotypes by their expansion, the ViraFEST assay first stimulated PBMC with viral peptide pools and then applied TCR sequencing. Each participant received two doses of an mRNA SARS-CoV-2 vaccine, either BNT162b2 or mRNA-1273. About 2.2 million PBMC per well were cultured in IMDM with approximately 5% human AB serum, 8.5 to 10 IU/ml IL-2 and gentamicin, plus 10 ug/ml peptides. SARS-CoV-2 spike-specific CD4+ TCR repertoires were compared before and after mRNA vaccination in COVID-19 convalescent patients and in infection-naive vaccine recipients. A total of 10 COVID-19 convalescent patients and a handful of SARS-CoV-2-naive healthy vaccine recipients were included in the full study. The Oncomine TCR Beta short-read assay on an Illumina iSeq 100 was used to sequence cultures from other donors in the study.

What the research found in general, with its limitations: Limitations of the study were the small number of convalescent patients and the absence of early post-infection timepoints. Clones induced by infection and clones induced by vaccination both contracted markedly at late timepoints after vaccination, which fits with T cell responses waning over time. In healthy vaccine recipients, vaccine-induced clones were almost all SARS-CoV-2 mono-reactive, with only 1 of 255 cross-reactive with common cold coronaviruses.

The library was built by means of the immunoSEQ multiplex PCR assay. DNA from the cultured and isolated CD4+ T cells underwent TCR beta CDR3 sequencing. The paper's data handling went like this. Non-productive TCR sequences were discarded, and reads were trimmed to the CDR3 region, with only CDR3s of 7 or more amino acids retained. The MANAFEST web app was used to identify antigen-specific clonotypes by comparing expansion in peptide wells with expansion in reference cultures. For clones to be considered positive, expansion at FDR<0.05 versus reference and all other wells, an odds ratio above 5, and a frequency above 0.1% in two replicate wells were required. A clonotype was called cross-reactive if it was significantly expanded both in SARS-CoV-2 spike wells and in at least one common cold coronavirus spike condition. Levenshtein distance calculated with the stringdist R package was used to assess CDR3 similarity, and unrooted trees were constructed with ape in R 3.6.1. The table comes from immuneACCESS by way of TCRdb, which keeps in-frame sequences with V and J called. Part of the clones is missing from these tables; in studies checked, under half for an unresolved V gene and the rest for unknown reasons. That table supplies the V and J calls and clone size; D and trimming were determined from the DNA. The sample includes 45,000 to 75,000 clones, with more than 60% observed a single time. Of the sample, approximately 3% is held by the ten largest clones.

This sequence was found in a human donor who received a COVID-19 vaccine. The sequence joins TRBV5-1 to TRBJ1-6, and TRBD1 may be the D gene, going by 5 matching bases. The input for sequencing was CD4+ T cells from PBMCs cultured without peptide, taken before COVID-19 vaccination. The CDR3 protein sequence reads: CASSLGDSRDSPLHF. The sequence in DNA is TGCGCCAGCAGCTTGGGCGACAGTAGGGATTCACCCCTCCACTTT. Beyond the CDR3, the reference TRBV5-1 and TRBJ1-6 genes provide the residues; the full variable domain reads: KAGVTQTPRYLIKTRGQQVTLSCSPISGHRSVSWYQQTPGQGLQFLFEYFSETQRNKGNFPGRFSGRQFSNSRSEMNVSTLELGDSALYLCASSLGDSRDSPLHFGNGTRLTVT.